The rows below give T cell receptor beta chains drawn from one sample of a study of cytomegalovirus exposure and HLA in healthy donors. Here immunoSEQ multiplex PCR was the method, and the copy in TCRdb shows in-frame clones only, minus some. The sample yields approximately 100,000 clones, roughly 76% seen once. Sequenced: PBMCs. Receptor source: a woman in her thirties or forties in good health and CMV-seropositive. Both conserved end residues are part of each CDR3. A D gene is named only where the DNA matches it firmly. Clone size, where shown, is once, few, many, or a class for clones that have expanded.

d_call: TRBD1; clone_size: -; v_call: TRBV6-1; j_call: TRBJ2-5; cdr3_nt: TGTGCCCACACCGGCCCACAGGGGCGATGGGAGACCCAGTACTTC; cdr3_aa: CAHTGPQGRWETQYF
d_call: -; clone_size: -; v_call: TRBV11-1; j_call: TRBJ2-3; cdr3_nt: TGTGCCAGCAGCTTAGCGCTGGGGGGGCGCGGCACAGATACGCAGTATTTT; cdr3_aa: CASSLALGGRGTDTQYF
d_call: TRBD1; clone_size: -; v_call: TRBV5-1; j_call: TRBJ2-5; cdr3_nt: TGCGCCAGCAGCCCGGGACAGGATAAAGAGACCCAGTACTTC; cdr3_aa: CASSPGQDKETQYF
d_call: -; clone_size: few; v_call: TRBV11-2; j_call: TRBJ2-2; cdr3_nt: TGTGCCAGCAGCTTAGTTATACAGAACACCGGGGAGCTGTTTTTT; cdr3_aa: CASSLVIQNTGELFF
d_call: -; clone_size: few; v_call: TRBV7-9; j_call: TRBJ2-1; cdr3_nt: TGTGCCAGCAGCTCGGGGGTAAACAATGAGCAGTTCTTC; cdr3_aa: CASSSGVNNEQFF
d_call: -; clone_size: -; v_call: TRBV7-8; j_call: TRBJ1-4; cdr3_nt: TGTGCCAGCAGCCTGGACTGGGAGGATGAAAAACTGTTTTTT; cdr3_aa: CASSLDWEDEKLFF
d_call: -; clone_size: -; v_call: TRBV11-2; j_call: TRBJ2-7; cdr3_nt: TGTGCCAGCAGCCGCCGGGACAACTCCTACGAGCAGTACTTC; cdr3_aa: CASSRRDNSYEQYF
d_call: TRBD1; clone_size: -; v_call: TRBV6-1; j_call: TRBJ2-1; cdr3_nt: TGTGCCAGCAGTGACGGACAGGGCTACCACAATGAGCAGTTCTTC; cdr3_aa: CASSDGQGYHNEQFF
d_call: TRBD1; clone_size: -; v_call: TRBV5-1; j_call: TRBJ1-1; cdr3_nt: TGCGCCAGCAGCCCACGACAGGGGGGGGACACTGAAGCTTTCTTT; cdr3_aa: CASSPRQGGDTEAFF
d_call: -; clone_size: -; v_call: TRBV5-4; j_call: TRBJ2-7; cdr3_nt: TGTGCCAGCAGCCACGAGACAGCCTACGAGCAGTACTTC; cdr3_aa: CASSHETAYEQYF
d_call: -; clone_size: -; v_call: TRBV18; j_call: TRBJ1-2; cdr3_nt: TGTGCCAGCTCACCCGGACAGACCGACTATGGCTACACCTTC; cdr3_aa: CASSPGQTDYGYTF
d_call: TRBD1; clone_size: -; v_call: TRBV5-1; j_call: TRBJ2-5; cdr3_nt: TGCGCCAGCAGCTCGGACAGGGGGCGCCGACAGTACTTC; cdr3_aa: CASSSDRGRRQYF
d_call: -; clone_size: once; v_call: TRBV6-1; j_call: TRBJ1-1; cdr3_nt: TGTGCCAGCAGGCTGGACAGCCCTCACACTGAAGCTTTCTTT; cdr3_aa: CASRLDSPHTEAFF
d_call: -; clone_size: -; v_call: TRBV7-9; j_call: TRBJ1-1; cdr3_nt: TGTGCCAGCAGCTTCCTATCAAACACTGAAGCTTTCTTT; cdr3_aa: CASSFLSNTEAFF
d_call: TRBD1; clone_size: -; v_call: TRBV2; j_call: TRBJ1-1; cdr3_nt: TGTGCCAGCAACGGACAGGGGGTCGGTGAAGCTTTCTTT; cdr3_aa: CASNGQGVGEAFF
d_call: TRBD1; clone_size: few; v_call: TRBV5-1; j_call: TRBJ1-2; cdr3_nt: TGCGCCAGCAGTAACCCCCAGGGGGTCTATGGCTACACCTTC; cdr3_aa: CASSNPQGVYGYTF
d_call: -; clone_size: -; v_call: TRBV9; j_call: TRBJ2-3; cdr3_nt: TGTGCCAGCAGCCCCCTCCGGGGACTCACAGATACGCAGTATTTT; cdr3_aa: CASSPLRGLTDTQYF
d_call: TRBD1; clone_size: -; v_call: TRBV6-4; j_call: TRBJ1-1; cdr3_nt: TGTGCCAGCAGTGATACGGACAGGGGGACTGAAGCTTTCTTT; cdr3_aa: CASSDTDRGTEAFF
d_call: TRBD1; clone_size: few; v_call: TRBV27; j_call: TRBJ2-7; cdr3_nt: TGTGCCAGCAGTTCCGGACAGGAATACGAGCAGTACTTC; cdr3_aa: CASSSGQEYEQYF
d_call: -; clone_size: -; v_call: TRBV10-3; j_call: TRBJ2-1; cdr3_nt: TGTGCCACCGAAACTAGCCACAATGAGCAGTTCTTC; cdr3_aa: CATETSHNEQFF
d_call: -; clone_size: few; v_call: TRBV7-9; j_call: TRBJ2-2; cdr3_nt: TGTGCCAGCAGGGGTCAGGGGAACACCGGGGAGCTGTTTTTT; cdr3_aa: CASRGQGNTGELFF
d_call: TRBD1; clone_size: -; v_call: TRBV18; j_call: TRBJ1-4; cdr3_nt: TGTGCCAGCTCACCACGGACAGGGGAGAATGAAAAACTGTTTTTT; cdr3_aa: CASSPRTGENEKLFF
d_call: -; clone_size: -; v_call: TRBV19; j_call: TRBJ1-6; cdr3_nt: TGTGCCAGTACCCTGACAGACTATAATTCACCCCTCCACTTT; cdr3_aa: CASTLTDYNSPLHF
d_call: -; clone_size: -; v_call: TRBV14; j_call: TRBJ1-2; cdr3_nt: TGTGCCAGCAGCCCACTAGGGTTGGATAACTATGGCTACACCTTC; cdr3_aa: CASSPLGLDNYGYTF
d_call: -; clone_size: once; v_call: TRBV10-3; j_call: TRBJ2-2; cdr3_nt: TGTGCCATCGGCCCACAGGGAACCGGGGAGCTGTTTTTT; cdr3_aa: CAIGPQGTGELFF
d_call: -; clone_size: once; v_call: TRBV6-5; j_call: TRBJ1-2; cdr3_nt: TGTGCCAGCAGGGCCGGGGGAGCTAACTATGGCTACACCTTC; cdr3_aa: CASRAGGANYGYTF
d_call: TRBD1; clone_size: -; v_call: TRBV5-4; j_call: TRBJ2-5; cdr3_nt: TGTGCCAGCAGCGGGGGACAGCACCAAGAGACCCAGTACTTC; cdr3_aa: CASSGGQHQETQYF
d_call: TRBD1; clone_size: -; v_call: TRBV2; j_call: TRBJ2-7; cdr3_nt: TGTGCCAGCTCTTCCGACAGGGGGATCAGCGAGCAGTACTTC; cdr3_aa: CASSSDRGISEQYF
d_call: -; clone_size: few; v_call: TRBV15; j_call: TRBJ2-1; cdr3_nt: TGTGCCACCAGCAGAGATTTGGGCGGGACCTATGAGCAGTTCTTC; cdr3_aa: CATSRDLGGTYEQFF
d_call: -; clone_size: -; v_call: TRBV11-2; j_call: TRBJ1-1; cdr3_nt: TGTGCCAGCAGCTTAGCCCGGACAGTAATGAACACTGAAGCTTTCTTT; cdr3_aa: CASSLARTVMNTEAFF